Listed here are 24 T cell receptor beta chains from one sample, sequenced in a study of brain T cells in children with intractable seizures. Method: immunoSEQ multiplex PCR; TCRdb's copy keeps in-frame clones and lacks some. The data show fewer than 25,000 clones, roughly 92% seen once. Material: peripheral blood, obtained at surgery. These receptor sequences come from a boy under 18 with focal cortical dysplasia and intractable seizures.

This clone was found once. The chain couples TRBV5-1 to TRBJ2-1, with no clear D. Germline lookup yields CDR1 SGHRS and CDR2 YFSETQ. The CDR3 length is 15 residues. The V and J ends lost 2 bases and 2 bases respectively, with 11 bases between them. CDR3 in DNA: TGCGCCAGCAGCTTCGAGACCCGCACCTACAATGAGCAGTTCTTC. Translation: CASSFETRTYNEQFF.

The V call is TRBV11-2, the J call TRBJ2-7; D remains unclear. V was clipped by 5 bases and J by 6 bases, with 11 bases between them. The CDR3 sequence is 12 residues long. Germline values: CDR1 SGHAT, CDR2 FQNNGV. The CDR3 DNA follows: TGTGCCAGCAGCCTTGGTTCGGGCGAGCAGTACGTC. It codes for CASSLGSGEQYV.

The chain combines TRBV5-1 with TRBJ2-2; perhaps TRBD1 as D (5 bases). The germline V gene has CDR1 SGHRS and CDR2 YFSETQ. The V and J ends lost 4 bases and 0 bases respectively, with 16 bases between them. This CDR3 has 17 amino acids. The CDR3 is CASSPRPRVANTGELFF. The CDR3 DNA reads as TGCGCCAGCAGCCCCCGCCCCAGGGTTGCGAACACCGGGGAGCTGTTTTTT.

J is TRBJ1-2 and V is TRBV4-1; maybe TRBD1 (6 bases). The germline V gene has CDR1 MGHRA and CDR2 YSYEKL. V was shortened by 3 bases and J by 0 bases, with 20 bases between the two germline ends. The CDR3 loop spans 18 amino acids. DNA for the CDR3: TGCGCCAGCAGCCAGAGATTTGAACGACAGGCCACTAACTATGGCTACACCTTC. Residues: CASSQRFERQATNYGYTF.

The gene calls are TRBV10-3 and TRBJ1-3; D unclear. The CDR3 runs 17 residues. In germline, CDR1 is ENHRY, CDR2 SYGVKD. Trimming took off 3 bases at V and 0 bases at J, with 15 bases between the two ends. CDR3 region: CAISDSPEPLSGNTIYF. The DNA of the CDR3 is TGTGCCATCAGTGACAGCCCCGAACCTCTCTCTGGAAACACCATATATTTT.

V gene TRBV24-1 combines with J gene TRBJ2-3; D ambiguous. V lost 3 bases and J lost 3, with 0 bases in between. CDR3 length equals 11 residues. The V gene's germline CDR1 is KGHDR and CDR2 SFDVKD. Here the CDR3 reads CATSDTDTQYF. DNA of the CDR3: TGTGCCACCAGTGATACAGATACGCAGTATTTT.

The chain combines TRBV4-1 with TRBJ2-2; no reliable D call. V lost 0 bases, J lost 4 bases, and 15 bases lay in between. The CDR3 extends over 17 amino acids. Germline V gene sequence: CDR1 MGHRA, CDR2 YSYEKL. Written as DNA, the CDR3 is TGCGCCAGCAGCCAAGAGCTCAGGAGTCGATTCACCGGGGAGCTGTTTTTT. This sequence encodes CASSQELRSRFTGELFF.

The V call is TRBV2, the J call TRBJ1-5; D ambiguous. The V and J ends lost 7 bases and 5 bases respectively, with 15 bases between them. Germline-derived CDR1 and CDR2 are SNHLY and FYNNEI. This CDR3 contains 14 residues. CDR3 protein: CASNRKPVHQPQHF. The CDR3 region has the DNA TGTGCCAGCAACCGAAAGCCCGTTCATCAGCCCCAGCATTTT.

The V gene is TRBV30, the J gene TRBJ1-6; unclear D gene. The V end was cut by 0 bases, the J end by 4 bases, with 16 bases between. The CDR3 contains 17 residues. Per the germline V gene, CDR1 is GTSNPN and CDR2 is SVGIG (reference sequence). The CDR3 DNA follows: TGTGCCTGGAGTGTACGGGCAGGATGGCTTTATAATTCACCCCTCCACTTT. Encoded protein: CAWSVRAGWLYNSPLHF.

V is TRBV6-6 and J is TRBJ2-1; TRBD2 matches 9 bases. Germline CDR1 and CDR2: MNHNY and SVGAGI (reference sequence). This CDR3 comprises 17 residues. The V segment lost 5 bases and the J segment 9 bases; nucleotides outside the gene matches: 17. The DNA of the CDR3 is TGTGCCAGCAGTCTAGGAGGGGAAACGGGACTAGCCATTGAGCAGTTCTTC. This codes for CASSLGGETGLAIEQFF.

J is TRBJ2-1 and V is TRBV7-9; TRBD1 aligns across 8 bases. This CDR3 has 15 residues. The germline V gene encodes CDR1 SEHNR and CDR2 FQNEAQ (reference sequence). V was clipped by 5 bases and J by 6 bases; unmatched bases: 9. The CDR3 here is CASSTDRESRNEQFF. CDR3 coding DNA: TGTGCCAGCAGCACGGACAGGGAGTCCCGCAATGAGCAGTTCTTC.

The CDR3 nucleotides read TGTGCCAGCAGATCGGACAGGGCGAACTATGGCTACACCTTC. As protein: CASRSDRANYGYTF. The J gene is TRBJ1-2, the V gene TRBV25-1, with TRBD1 matching 8 bases. The V and J ends lost 6 bases and 2 bases, in that order; junction bases with no gene match: 5. The CDR3 loop spans 14 amino acids. Germline CDR1 MGHDK, CDR2 SYGVNS.

V usage is TRBV5-1 and J usage is TRBJ2-7, with 13 bases that match TRBD2. The trim removed 0 bases at V and 5 bases at J, leaving 5 bases unmatched. Germline CDR1 is SGHRS and CDR2 is YFSETQ. The length of the CDR3 is 16 residues. CDR3 amino acids: CASSLGPGLAGNEQYF. In DNA form, the CDR3 reads TGCGCCAGCAGCTTGGGACCGGGACTAGCGGGGAACGAGCAGTACTTC.

The chain recombines TRBV24-1 with TRBJ1-5; TRBD1 might be the D (5 bases). Trimming removed 4 bases at V and 9 bases at J, with 18 bases between. This CDR3 has 15 amino acids. Germline CDR1 reads KGHDR; CDR2 reads SFDVKD. The DNA for the CDR3 is TGTGCCACCAGTGAGGCCGGGACGGGGTGGGGGCCCCAGCATTTT. It specifies CATSEAGTGWGPQHF.

The chain couples TRBV9 to TRBJ2-1; D could derive from TRBD1 or TRBD2 (5 bases each). V lost 3 bases and J 0 bases, leaving 10 bases between the germline ends. CDR1 and CDR2 (germline): SGDLS, YYNGEE. The CDR3 covers 15 residues. The DNA for the CDR3 is TGTGCCAGCAGCGGCCGGGACGTCTCCTACAATGAGCAGTTCTTC. Its protein is CASSGRDVSYNEQFF.

CDR3: CASSAEETQYF. In DNA form, the CDR3 reads TGTGCCAGCAGTGCAGAAGAGACCCAGTACTTC. The V gene is TRBV2, the J gene TRBJ2-5; D gene ambiguous. Trimming pared 4 bases from V and 3 bases from J, leaving 3 bases between. Germline lookup yields CDR1 SNHLY and CDR2 FYNNEI. This CDR3 region has 11 residues.

This clone was recorded only once. The rearrangement joins TRBV4-1 to TRBJ1-2, with D perhaps matching TRBD1 (6 bases). Germline values: CDR1 MGHRA, CDR2 YSYEKL. Trimming pared 0 bases from V and 8 bases from J, leaving 13 bases between. The CDR3 loop spans 14 amino acids. The CDR3 protein is CASSQETGSGGYTF. The CDR3 nucleotides are TGCGCCAGCAGCCAAGAAACAGGGTCTGGAGGCTACACCTTC.

A few counts support this clone. This sequence joins TRBV1 and TRBJ1-1. TRBV1 is tagged as a pseudogene. The length of the CDR3 is 15 residues. The CDR3 spells CTSSKRGHMNTEAFF. The CDR3 bases are TGCACCAGCAGCAAACGGGGGCATATGAACACTGAAGCTTTCTTT.

The chain combines TRBV18 with TRBJ1-5; D remains unclear. The CDR3 covers 14 residues. Germline lookup yields CDR1 KGHSH and CDR2 LQKENI. V gave up 3 bases and J gave up 2 bases, with 8 bases separating them. CDR3 in amino acids: CASSPSGGNQPQHF. The CDR3 coding sequence is TGTGCCAGCTCACCGTCGGGTGGCAATCAGCCCCAGCATTTT.

This chain uses TRBV28 with TRBJ1-1, with TRBD1 matching 7 bases. This CDR3 comprises 15 residues. The V and J ends lost 6 bases and 1 base, in that order; junction bases with no gene match: 8. Per the germline V gene, CDR1 is MDHEN and CDR2 is SYDVKM. CDR3 sequence reads: CASSLPNRGNTEAFF. CDR3 DNA: TGTGCCAGCAGCCTACCCAACAGGGGGAACACTGAAGCTTTCTTT.

This clone was seen only once. V gene TRBV21-1 combines with J gene TRBJ2-1. TRBV21-1 is given as a pseudogene. The CDR3 runs 16 residues. The CDR3 sequence is CASSKGEGCGYNEQFF. CDR3 DNA: TGTGCCAGCAGCAAGGGGGAAGGTTGTGGGTACAATGAGCAGTTCTTC.

The genes are TRBV11-2 and TRBJ2-3, with a weak D call TRBD2 (5 bases). In germline, CDR1 is SGHAT, CDR2 FQNNGV. Deletions cut 1 base from V and 0 bases from J, with 5 bases between. The CDR3 has 14 amino acids. CDR3 sequence: CASSLGTSTDTQYF. CDR3 in DNA: TGTGCCAGCAGCTTAGGGACTAGCACAGATACGCAGTATTTT. The full variable domain, in which reference TRBV11-2 and TRBJ2-3 provide the parts outside the CDR3, is EAGVAQSPRYKIIEKRQSVAFWCNPISGHATLYWYQQILGQGPKLLIQFQNNGVVDDSQLPKDRFSAERLKGVDSTLKIQPAKLEDSAVYLCASSLGTSTDTQYFGPGTRLTVL.

This clone was seen a handful of times. The chain carries TRBV6-4 and TRBJ2-3; the D gene is possibly TRBD2 (5 bases). This CDR3 is 16 amino acids long. Trimming left V 2 bases short and J 3 bases short, with 15 bases between. Germline V gene data show CDR1 as MRHNA and CDR2 as SNTAGT. CDR3 bases: TGTGCCAGCAGTGACGTGAGCGGAGCTGGGACAGATACGCAGTATTTT. Translation gives CASSDVSGAGTDTQYF.

The chain couples TRBV5-6 to TRBJ1-3; D is possibly TRBD1 (5 bases). CDR1 is SGHDT, CDR2 YYEEEE, per germline. Trimming took off 4 bases at V and 2 bases at J, with 10 bases between the two ends. The CDR3 extends over 14 amino acids. The CDR3 DNA reads TGTGCCAGCAGCGTGAGGGGTGCTGGAAACACCATATATTTT. This encodes CASSVRGAGNTIYF.